The clone carrying this TCR beta chain was picked up many times. Antigen: not known. TCRdb recomputed calls from the multiplex PCR reads with MiXCR, one row per CDR3 protein. The data hold about 180,000 distinct CDR3 sequences, with 30% to 35% observed a single time. The record originates from a study of breast tumors, draining lymph nodes, adjacent tissues. Study conclusions and caveats: Tumor TCR diversity was below lymph nodes but above nontumor tissue. Data only fit, rather than demonstrated, lymph node origin of most tumor T cells. The data were judged consistent with most tumor T cells coming from lymph node and expanding in tumor.

The length of the CDR3 is 18 residues. CDR1 and CDR2 from the germline V gene are SGHKS and YYEKEE (reference sequence). The junction had 17 bases not matched to a gene; V was cut back by 3 bases and J by 2 bases. Breast cancer patients provided tissue from their axillary draining lymph nodes. This clonotype was sampled from a female donor with breast cancer. Some clones in this sample may be carry-over from other donors' samples. The V call is TRBV5-5, the J call TRBJ2-7; 7 nucleotides line up with TRBD2. The specimen sequenced was axillary lymph node tissue. The CDR3 DNA reads TGTGCCAGCAGCTCGGGGGGAGGGTTCAGCCCTTCCCCCTACGAGCAGTACTTC. Protein: CASSSGGGFSPSPYEQYF.